The rows below give T cell receptor beta chains drawn from one sample of a study of beta chain features in type 1 diabetes. Using immunoSEQ multiplex PCR, the repertoire was profiled, and TCRdb retains in-frame clones only, with some absent. In the table there are 200,000 to 250,000 clones, around 68% of which are singletons. What was sequenced was naive CD4+ T cells from blood. These receptors all come from a man aged 25-45 years in good health. Both conserved end residues are part of each CDR3. A D gene is named only where the DNA matches it firmly. Clone sizes are given selectively: once, few, many, or a class where the clone is expanded.

d_call clone_size j_call v_call cdr3_aa cdr3_nt
TRBD1 NA TRBJ2-1 TRBV25-1 CASSLPGQVYNEQFF TGTGCCAGCAGTCTTCCGGGACAGGTGTACAATGAGCAGTTCTTC
NA once TRBJ2-1 TRBV7-2 CASSPGLTYNEQFF TGTGCCAGCAGCCCCGGGTTGACCTACAATGAGCAGTTCTTC
TRBD1 NA TRBJ2-7 TRBV5-4 CASSAISQGFYEQYF TGTGCCAGCAGCGCCATCTCACAGGGGTTCTACGAGCAGTACTTC
NA NA TRBJ2-1 TRBV7-2 CASSRPAQGNEQFF TGTGCCAGCAGCCGCCCCGCCCAAGGCAATGAGCAGTTCTTC
TRBD1 few TRBJ2-1 TRBV9 CASSEQGVSYNEQFF TGTGCCAGCAGCGAACAGGGGGTCTCCTACAATGAGCAGTTCTTC
TRBD1 NA TRBJ2-7 TRBV29-1 CSVRTGSPREQYF TGCAGCGTTAGGACAGGGAGTCCCCGCGAGCAGTACTTC
TRBD2 NA TRBJ2-1 TRBV30 CAWSHGLANNEQFF TGTGCCTGGAGTCACGGACTAGCTAACAATGAGCAGTTCTTC
NA NA TRBJ2-5 TRBV25-1 CASRPRDETQYF TGTGCCAGCAGGCCCCGGGACGAGACCCAGTACTTC
TRBD2 NA TRBJ2-7 TRBV7-2 CASMGGHEQYF TGTGCCAGCATGGGAGGGCACGAGCAGTACTTC
NA NA TRBJ2-3 TRBV14 CASSPRVRGTDTQYF TGTGCCAGCAGCCCCCGGGTCCGAGGCACAGATACGCAGTATTTT
TRBD2 few TRBJ2-5 TRBV15 CATSRRLAGDRETQYF TGTGCCACCAGCAGACGACTAGCGGGAGATAGGGAGACCCAGTACTTC
NA NA TRBJ2-7 TRBV13 CASSFWGQGRTYEQYF TGTGCCAGCAGCTTTTGGGGCCAGGGTCGAACCTACGAGCAGTACTTC
TRBD1 few TRBJ2-5 TRBV5-4 CASSIQGVGETQYF TGTGCCAGCAGCATCCAGGGGGTAGGGGAGACCCAGTACTTC
NA NA TRBJ2-7 TRBV15 CATKGVSSYEQYF TGTGCCACCAAGGGAGTCAGCTCCTACGAGCAGTACTTC
TRBD1 NA TRBJ1-1 TRBV4-1 CASSQGNRGRWNTEAFF TGCGCCAGCAGCCAAGGAAACAGGGGGCGGTGGAACACTGAAGCTTTCTTT
NA NA TRBJ2-3 TRBV30 CAWTPRGGRTDTQYF TGTGCCTGGACCCCTAGGGGGGGGAGGACAGATACGCAGTATTTT
NA NA TRBJ2-5 TRBV10-3 CAINTRGSQETQYF TGTGCCATCAATACAAGGGGATCCCAAGAGACCCAGTACTTC
NA once TRBJ2-5 TRBV6-6 CASRPNEQETQYF TGTGCCAGCAGACCGAACGAACAAGAGACCCAGTACTTC
NA few TRBJ2-7 TRBV21-1 CASSTSPDGRLEQYF TGTGCCAGCAGCACAAGTCCAGACGGAAGACTCGAGCAGTACTTC
NA NA TRBJ1-1 TRBV29-1 CSVRPNDLNTEAFF TGCAGCGTTAGGCCGAACGACCTGAACACTGAAGCTTTCTTT
NA NA TRBJ2-7 TRBV11-2 CASSLVAGYEQYF TGTGCCAGCAGCTTAGTGGCAGGGTACGAGCAGTACTTC
TRBD1 NA TRBJ2-5 TRBV5-1 CASSTGQQETQYF TGCGCCAGCAGCACGGGACAGCAAGAGACCCAGTACTTC
TRBD1 NA TRBJ1-1 TRBV14 CASSPLWDRQNTEAFF TGTGCCAGCAGTCCACTCTGGGACAGACAAAACACTGAAGCTTTCTTT
TRBD1 NA TRBJ2-6 TRBV5-6 CASSPPHRGTKAGANVLTF TGTGCCAGCAGTCCCCCTCACAGGGGAACGAAGGCTGGGGCCAACGTCCTGACTTTC
NA NA TRBJ2-5 TRBV18 CASSPRGGLETQYF TGTGCCAGCTCACCGCGCGGGGGCCTAGAGACCCAGTACTTC
NA NA TRBJ1-1 TRBV30 CAWSVGLRRTEAFF TGTGCCTGGAGTGTGGGTCTTAGGAGGACTGAAGCTTTCTTT
TRBD1 NA TRBJ2-4 TRBV11-2 CASNLLGQTKNIQYF TGTGCCAGCAACCTGCTGGGACAGACCAAAAACATTCAGTACTTC
TRBD1 once TRBJ2-1 TRBV4-3 CASSQGQGSFNYNEQFF TGCGCCAGCAGCCAGGGACAGGGGTCATTTAACTACAATGAGCAGTTCTTC
NA NA TRBJ2-6 TRBV5-1 CASKYDASGANVLTF TGCGCCAGCAAATACGACGCGTCCGGGGCCAACGTCCTGACTTTC